The rows below give T cell receptor beta chains drawn from one sample of a study of T cells after yellow fever vaccination. TCRdb processed the 5' RACE reads anew with MiXCR; each CDR3 protein has one entry. Of 65,000 to 70,000 distinct CDR3 sequences listed, 5% to 6.5% are singletons. Sequences were derived from CD4+ T cells sorted from PBMCs, sampled around 15 days after the first yellow fever vaccination. The receptors here all came from a young man who received the YFV17D yellow fever vaccine. The CDR3 runs from the conserved cysteine through the conserved F or W. Fields, in order: CDR3 protein, CDR3 DNA, J gene, D gene, clone size, V gene. The D gene is left open where the match is weak. The size of a clone is reported for some rows only, either as once, few or many, or as a class for expanded clones.

CDR3 protein: CASSSVRGSYNSPLHF; CDR3 DNA: TGTGCCAGCAGCTCTGTTCGGGGCTCCTATAATTCACCCCTCCACTTT; J gene: TRBJ1-6; D gene: -; clone size: -; V gene: TRBV5-4
CDR3 protein: CASSFTGVYTEAFF; CDR3 DNA: TGCGCCAGCAGCTTTACAGGGGTGTACACTGAAGCTTTCTTT; J gene: TRBJ1-1; D gene: TRBD1; clone size: many; V gene: TRBV5-1
CDR3 protein: CASSLGASSYEQYF; CDR3 DNA: TGTGCCAGCAGCCTCGGGGCAAGCTCCTACGAGCAGTACTTC; J gene: TRBJ2-7; D gene: -; clone size: -; V gene: TRBV7-9
CDR3 protein: CASSPYAPRTLYSYNEQFF; CDR3 DNA: TGTGCCAGCAGCCCATATGCCCCCAGGACTTTATACTCCTACAATGAGCAGTTCTTC; J gene: TRBJ2-1; D gene: -; clone size: many; V gene: TRBV7-3
CDR3 protein: CSAPQLTVNTEAFF; CDR3 DNA: TGCAGTGCTCCCCAATTGACAGTGAACACTGAAGCTTTCTTT; J gene: TRBJ1-1; D gene: -; clone size: many; V gene: TRBV20-1
CDR3 protein: CSARAGFTEAFF; CDR3 DNA: TGCAGTGCTAGAGCTGGATTCACTGAAGCTTTCTTT; J gene: TRBJ1-1; D gene: -; clone size: many; V gene: TRBV20-1
CDR3 protein: CASSLGGQINSPLHF; CDR3 DNA: TGCGCCAGCAGCTTGGGGGGACAGATTAATTCACCCCTCCACTTT; J gene: TRBJ1-6; D gene: TRBD1; clone size: many; V gene: TRBV5-1
CDR3 protein: CASSLWRQPQHF; CDR3 DNA: TGTGCCAGCAGCTTATGGAGGCAGCCCCAGCATTTT; J gene: TRBJ1-5; D gene: -; clone size: medium-sized; V gene: TRBV7-6
CDR3 protein: CASSLRGETQYF; CDR3 DNA: TGTGCCAGCAGTTTGAGGGGGGAGACCCAGTACTTC; J gene: TRBJ2-5; D gene: -; clone size: many; V gene: TRBV5-6
CDR3 protein: CASSISTGELFF; CDR3 DNA: TGTGCCAGTAGTATCAGCACCGGGGAGCTGTTTTTT; J gene: TRBJ2-2; D gene: -; clone size: many; V gene: TRBV19
CDR3 protein: CASSPTRTEAFF; CDR3 DNA: TGTGCCAGCAGCCCCACGCGGACTGAAGCTTTCTTT; J gene: TRBJ1-1; D gene: -; clone size: many; V gene: TRBV14
CDR3 protein: CASSSGLAGSAYEQYF; CDR3 DNA: TGTGCCAGCTCATCAGGACTAGCGGGGAGCGCCTACGAGCAGTACTTC; J gene: TRBJ2-7; D gene: TRBD2; clone size: many; V gene: TRBV18
CDR3 protein: CSARRTGMNTEAFF; CDR3 DNA: TGCAGTGCTAGACGGACAGGGATGAACACTGAAGCTTTCTTT; J gene: TRBJ1-1; D gene: TRBD1; clone size: many; V gene: TRBV20-1
CDR3 protein: CAISATTGGWETQYF; CDR3 DNA: TGTGCCATCAGTGCGACGACAGGGGGCTGGGAGACCCAGTACTTC; J gene: TRBJ2-5; D gene: TRBD1; clone size: many; V gene: TRBV10-3
CDR3 protein: CASSSAGNTQYF; CDR3 DNA: TGTGCCAGCAGTTCAGCCGGGAATACGCAGTATTTT; J gene: TRBJ2-3; D gene: -; clone size: many; V gene: TRBV6-5
CDR3 protein: CSARRDRVTGELFF; CDR3 DNA: TGCAGTGCTAGAAGGGACAGGGTAACCGGGGAGCTGTTTTTT; J gene: TRBJ2-2; D gene: TRBD1; clone size: many; V gene: TRBV20-1
CDR3 protein: CAIRLGGRSGNTIYF; CDR3 DNA: TGTGCCATCAGACTCGGGGGGCGGTCTGGAAACACCATATATTTT; J gene: TRBJ1-3; D gene: -; clone size: many; V gene: TRBV10-3
CDR3 protein: CASSQAKATEQFF; CDR3 DNA: TGTGCCAGCAGCCAAGCTAAGGCTACCGAGCAGTTCTTC; J gene: TRBJ2-1; D gene: -; clone size: many; V gene: TRBV4-2
CDR3 protein: CASSQVGGGRREQFF; CDR3 DNA: TGCGCCAGCAGCCAAGTCGGCGGGGGGCGGAGAGAGCAGTTCTTC; J gene: TRBJ2-1; D gene: TRBD2; clone size: many; V gene: TRBV4-1
CDR3 protein: CASSLIWGREAGYTF; CDR3 DNA: TGTGCCAGCAGCTTAATCTGGGGGCGGGAGGCTGGCTACACCTTC; J gene: TRBJ1-2; D gene: -; clone size: many; V gene: TRBV7-2
CDR3 protein: CASRRGSRTESWNEQFF; CDR3 DNA: TGTGCCAGCCGCCGAGGATCTCGGACGGAATCGTGGAATGAGCAGTTCTTC; J gene: TRBJ2-1; D gene: -; clone size: many; V gene: TRBV12-3/TRBV12-4
CDR3 protein: CASSLGQDLYEQYF; CDR3 DNA: TGTGCCAGCAGTTTGGGGCAGGACTTATACGAGCAGTACTTC; J gene: TRBJ2-7; D gene: -; clone size: many; V gene: TRBV12-3/TRBV12-4
CDR3 protein: CASSLRVFADTQYF; CDR3 DNA: TGTGCCAGCAGCTTGAGGGTGTTTGCAGATACGCAGTATTTT; J gene: TRBJ2-3; D gene: -; clone size: -; V gene: TRBV5-5
CDR3 protein: CASSPPLETGELFF; CDR3 DNA: TGTGCCAGCAGCCCGCCCCTAGAAACCGGGGAGCTGTTTTTT; J gene: TRBJ2-2; D gene: -; clone size: many; V gene: TRBV5-4
CDR3 protein: CASSLGGYEQYF; CDR3 DNA: TGTGCCAGCAGCTTAGGGGGTTACGAGCAGTACTTC; J gene: TRBJ2-7; D gene: -; clone size: many; V gene: TRBV5-1
CDR3 protein: CASSAKQSPDQPQHF; CDR3 DNA: TGTGCCAGCAGCGCAAAACAGAGCCCCGATCAGCCCCAGCATTTT; J gene: TRBJ1-5; D gene: -; clone size: many; V gene: TRBV9
CDR3 protein: CASSPQGTNQPQHF; CDR3 DNA: TGCGCCAGCAGCCCTCAGGGGACCAATCAGCCCCAGCATTTT; J gene: TRBJ1-5; D gene: -; clone size: many; V gene: TRBV5-1
CDR3 protein: CASSQTAGTEAFF; CDR3 DNA: TGTGCCAGCAGCCAAACGGCAGGGACTGAAGCTTTCTTT; J gene: TRBJ1-1; D gene: -; clone size: many; V gene: TRBV12-3/TRBV12-4
CDR3 protein: CASSYRTGSTDTQYF; CDR3 DNA: TGTGCCAGCAGTTACCGAACAGGTAGCACAGATACGCAGTATTTT; J gene: TRBJ2-3; D gene: -; clone size: many; V gene: TRBV6-5
CDR3 protein: CASSFLASGNEQFF; CDR3 DNA: TGTGCCAGCAGTTTTTTAGCGAGTGGCAATGAGCAGTTCTTC; J gene: TRBJ2-1; D gene: -; clone size: many; V gene: TRBV12-3/TRBV12-4
CDR3 protein: CASSSGLEFVYNEQFF; CDR3 DNA: TGTGCCAGCAGCTCTGGACTAGAATTCGTCTACAATGAGCAGTTCTTC; J gene: TRBJ2-1; D gene: TRBD2; clone size: many; V gene: TRBV11-3
CDR3 protein: CASSLATSLYQETQYF; CDR3 DNA: TGTGCCAGCAGCTTAGCGACGTCTCTGTACCAAGAGACCCAGTACTTC; J gene: TRBJ2-5; D gene: -; clone size: many; V gene: TRBV7-8
CDR3 protein: CASSVGGFEEQFF; CDR3 DNA: TGTGCCAGCAGCGTGGGAGGGTTCGAGGAGCAGTTCTTC; J gene: TRBJ2-1; D gene: TRBD2; clone size: few; V gene: TRBV9
CDR3 protein: CASSLGLDYNEQFF; CDR3 DNA: TGTGCCAGCAGCTTGGGACTAGATTACAATGAGCAGTTCTTC; J gene: TRBJ2-1; D gene: TRBD2; clone size: many; V gene: TRBV7-3
CDR3 protein: CASSETGSVETQYF; CDR3 DNA: TGTGCCAGTAGTGAAACAGGGTCCGTTGAGACCCAGTACTTC; J gene: TRBJ2-5; D gene: -; clone size: many; V gene: TRBV19
CDR3 protein: CASRRSPTTDEQFF; CDR3 DNA: TGTGCCAGCAGGCGCTCCCCCACAACAGATGAGCAGTTCTTC; J gene: TRBJ2-1; D gene: -; clone size: many; V gene: TRBV7-9